Given below is one T cell receptor beta chain in context. Its antigen is not identified. The data derive from a study of beta chain features in type 1 diabetes. Study findings and constraints: The study found moderately but significantly shorter TCRB CDR3s in all four CD4+ subsets of Type 1 diabetes patients.

A sort by CD45RO/CCR7/CD25/CD127/CD95/CD27 yielded CD4+ naive, central memory, regulatory and stem cell-like memory cells. This CDR3 has 13 amino acids. The germline gives CDR1 SGHNT, CDR2 YYREEE (reference sequence). The V gene lost 0 bases and the J gene lost 5 bases, with 9 bases spanning the gap. Every bit of the isolated RNA underwent reverse transcription, so sequencing read expressed TCRB transcripts. TCRdb's table, derived via immunoSEQ multiplex PCR, lists solely in-frame clones and lacks some. The table lists under 400,000 clones, 10% to 15% of them singletons. The V gene is TRBV5-4, the J gene TRBJ2-7, with a weak D call TRBD1 (6 bases). The TCR originated in a woman aged 18 to 35 with type 1 diabetes. The specimen was naive CD4+ T cells from blood. The CDR3 protein is CASSLGRGDEQYF. The DNA for the CDR3 is TGTGCCAGCAGCTTGGGCAGGGGAGACGAGCAGTACTTC.